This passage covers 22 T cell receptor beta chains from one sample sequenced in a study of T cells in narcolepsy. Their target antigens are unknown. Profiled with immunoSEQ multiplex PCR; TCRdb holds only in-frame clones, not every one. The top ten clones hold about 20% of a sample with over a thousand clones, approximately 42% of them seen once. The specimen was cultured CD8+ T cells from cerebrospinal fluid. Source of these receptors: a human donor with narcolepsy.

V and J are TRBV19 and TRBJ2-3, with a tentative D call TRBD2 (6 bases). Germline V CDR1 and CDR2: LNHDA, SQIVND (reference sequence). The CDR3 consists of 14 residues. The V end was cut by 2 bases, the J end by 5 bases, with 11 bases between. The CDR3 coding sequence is TGTGCCAGTAGTATACGGGTGGGGGGAGATACGCAGTATTTT. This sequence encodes CASSIRVGGDTQYF.

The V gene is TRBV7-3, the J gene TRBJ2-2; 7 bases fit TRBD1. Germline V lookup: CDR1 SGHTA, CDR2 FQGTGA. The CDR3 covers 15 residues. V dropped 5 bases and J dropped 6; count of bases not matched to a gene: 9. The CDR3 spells CASSPTGTVSGELFF. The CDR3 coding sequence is TGTGCCAGCAGCCCCACCGGGACAGTTTCCGGGGAGCTGTTTTTT.

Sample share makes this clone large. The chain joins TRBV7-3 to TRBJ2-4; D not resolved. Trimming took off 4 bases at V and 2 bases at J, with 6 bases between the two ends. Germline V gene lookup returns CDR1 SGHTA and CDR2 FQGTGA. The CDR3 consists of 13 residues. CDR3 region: CASSSPPKNIQYF. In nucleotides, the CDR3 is TGTGCCAGCAGCTCCCCCCCCAAAAACATTCAGTACTTC.

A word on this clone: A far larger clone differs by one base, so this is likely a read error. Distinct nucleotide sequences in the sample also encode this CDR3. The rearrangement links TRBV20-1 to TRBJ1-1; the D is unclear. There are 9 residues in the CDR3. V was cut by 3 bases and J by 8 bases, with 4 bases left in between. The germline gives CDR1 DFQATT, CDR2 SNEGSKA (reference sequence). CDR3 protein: CSASPEAFF. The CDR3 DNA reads TGCAGTGCTAGCCCCGAAGCTTTCTTT.

The chain's CDR3 is CAINSHQGYEQYF. The CDR3 region has the DNA TGTGCCATCAATAGTCACCAGGGCTACGAGCAGTACTTC. The V call is TRBV10-3, the J call TRBJ2-7; D possibly corresponds to TRBD1 (5 bases). Looked up from germline, CDR1 is ENHRY and CDR2 is SYGVKD. The CDR3 extends over 13 amino acids. Trimming cost V 7 bases and J 3 bases, with 13 bases left between them.

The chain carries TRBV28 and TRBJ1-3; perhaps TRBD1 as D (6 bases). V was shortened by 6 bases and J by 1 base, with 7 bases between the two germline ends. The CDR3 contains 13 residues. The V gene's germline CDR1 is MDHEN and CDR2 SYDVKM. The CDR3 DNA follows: TGTGCCAGCAGCAGGGGTTCTGGAAACACCATATATTTT. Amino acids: CASSRGSGNTIYF.

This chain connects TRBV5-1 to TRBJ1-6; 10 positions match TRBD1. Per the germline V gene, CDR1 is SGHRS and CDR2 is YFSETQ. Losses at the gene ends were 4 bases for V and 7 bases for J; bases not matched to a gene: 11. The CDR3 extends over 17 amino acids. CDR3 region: CASSQTGTGETNSPLHF. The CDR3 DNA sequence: TGCGCCAGCAGCCAGACCGGGACAGGGGAGACCAATTCACCCCTCCACTTT.

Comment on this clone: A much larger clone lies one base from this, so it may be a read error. In nucleotides, the CDR3 is TGTGCCAGCTGCCGGGAGGGCGGGGGGGCCTGGGAAGATACGCAGTATTTT. This encodes CASCREGGGAWEDTQYF. The gene calls are TRBV5-6 and TRBJ2-3; 9 bases are a match to TRBD2. Germline V CDR1 and CDR2: SGHDT, YYEEEE. V dropped 7 bases and J dropped 5; count of bases not matched to a gene: 17. The CDR3 spans 17 residues.

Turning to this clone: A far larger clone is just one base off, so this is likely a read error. The CDR3 reads CASSRVYGDTEAFF. The DNA of the CDR3 is TGCGCCAGCAGCCGCGTTTACGGTGACACTGAAGCTTTCTTT. The chain couples TRBV4-1 to TRBJ1-1; no reliable D call. Looked up from germline, CDR1 is MGHRA and CDR2 is YSYEKL. V lost 4 bases, J lost 3 bases, and 12 bases lay in between. This CDR3 region has 14 residues.

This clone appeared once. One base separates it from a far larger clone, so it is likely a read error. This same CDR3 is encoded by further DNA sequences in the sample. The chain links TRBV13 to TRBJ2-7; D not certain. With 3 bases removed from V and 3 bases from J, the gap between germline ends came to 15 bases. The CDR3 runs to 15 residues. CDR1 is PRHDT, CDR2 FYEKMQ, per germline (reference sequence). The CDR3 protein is CASSFVGHPHYEQYF. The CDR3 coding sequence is TGTGCCAGCAGCTTCGTGGGTCACCCCCACTACGAGCAGTACTTC.

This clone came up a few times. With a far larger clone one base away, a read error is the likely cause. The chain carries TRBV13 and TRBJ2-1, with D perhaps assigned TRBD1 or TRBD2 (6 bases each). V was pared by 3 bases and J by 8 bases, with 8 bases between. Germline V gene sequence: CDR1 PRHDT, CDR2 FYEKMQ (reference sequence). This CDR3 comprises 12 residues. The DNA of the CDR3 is TGTGCCAGCAGCTTGGAGGGGGATGAGCAGTTCTTC. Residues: CASSLEGDEQFF.

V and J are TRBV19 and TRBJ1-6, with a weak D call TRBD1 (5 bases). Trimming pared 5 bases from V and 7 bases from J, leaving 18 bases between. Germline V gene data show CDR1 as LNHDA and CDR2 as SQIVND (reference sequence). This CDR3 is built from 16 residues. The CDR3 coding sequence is TGTGCCAGTAGTTCTACCACCGGGACGGGAAATTCACCCCTCCACTTT. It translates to CASSSTTGTGNSPLHF.

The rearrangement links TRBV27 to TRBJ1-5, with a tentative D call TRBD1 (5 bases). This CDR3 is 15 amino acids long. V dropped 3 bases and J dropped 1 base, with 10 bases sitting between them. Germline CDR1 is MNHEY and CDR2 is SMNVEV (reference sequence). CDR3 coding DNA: TGTGCCAGCAGTTTCACTCAGGGAAGCAATCAGCCCCAGCATTTT. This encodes CASSFTQGSNQPQHF.

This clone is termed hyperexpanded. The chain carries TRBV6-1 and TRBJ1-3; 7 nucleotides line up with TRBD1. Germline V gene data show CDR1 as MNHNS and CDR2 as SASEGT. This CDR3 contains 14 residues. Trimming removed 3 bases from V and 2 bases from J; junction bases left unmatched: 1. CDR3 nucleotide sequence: TGTGCCAGCAGTGACAGGGGGACTGGAAACACCATATATTTT. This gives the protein CASSDRGTGNTIYF.

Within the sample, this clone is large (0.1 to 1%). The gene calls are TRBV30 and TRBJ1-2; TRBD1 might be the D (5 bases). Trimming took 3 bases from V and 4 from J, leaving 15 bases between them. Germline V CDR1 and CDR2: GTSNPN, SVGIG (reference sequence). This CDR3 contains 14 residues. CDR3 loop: CAWREDRLSYGYTF. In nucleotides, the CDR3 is TGTGCCTGGAGAGAAGACAGACTCTCCTATGGCTACACCTTC.

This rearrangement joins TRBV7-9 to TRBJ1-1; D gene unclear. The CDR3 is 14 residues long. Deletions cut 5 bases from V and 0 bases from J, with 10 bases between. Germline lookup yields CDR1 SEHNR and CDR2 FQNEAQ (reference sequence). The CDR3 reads CASSPRPMNTEAFF. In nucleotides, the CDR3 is TGTGCCAGCAGCCCCCGTCCCATGAACACTGAAGCTTTCTTT.

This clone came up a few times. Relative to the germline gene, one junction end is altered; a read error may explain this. This chain's CDR3 is CASSLAQGGIQPQLF. The CDR3, as DNA: TGTGCCAGCAGTTTGGCTCAGGGGGGCATTCAGCCCCAGCTTTTT. This chain connects TRBV28 to TRBJ1-5, with 7 nucleotides matching TRBD1. The CDR3 has 15 amino acids. CDR1 is MDHEN and CDR2 is SYDVKM in the germline V gene.

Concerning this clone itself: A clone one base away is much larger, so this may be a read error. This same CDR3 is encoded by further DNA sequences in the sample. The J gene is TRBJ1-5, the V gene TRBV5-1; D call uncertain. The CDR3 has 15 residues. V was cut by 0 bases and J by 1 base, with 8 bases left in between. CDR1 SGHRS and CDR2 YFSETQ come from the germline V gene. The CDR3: CASSLGPQSNQPQHF. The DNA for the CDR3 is TGCGCCAGCAGCTTGGGGCCGCAGAGCAATCAGCCCCAGCATTTT.

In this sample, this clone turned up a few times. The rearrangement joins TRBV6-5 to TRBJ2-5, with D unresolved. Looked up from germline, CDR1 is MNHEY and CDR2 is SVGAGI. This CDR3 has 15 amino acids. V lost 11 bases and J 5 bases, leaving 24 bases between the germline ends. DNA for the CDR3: TGTGCCCGACCCATTGCAGCGATTCGTGGGGAGACCCAGTACTTC. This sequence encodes CARPIAAIRGETQYF.

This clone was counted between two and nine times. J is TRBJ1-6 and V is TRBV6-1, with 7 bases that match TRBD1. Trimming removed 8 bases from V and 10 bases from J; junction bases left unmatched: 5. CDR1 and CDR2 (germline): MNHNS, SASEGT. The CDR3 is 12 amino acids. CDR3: CASVGGGSPLHF. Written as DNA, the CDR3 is TGTGCCAGCGTAGGGGGCGGCTCACCCCTCCACTTT.

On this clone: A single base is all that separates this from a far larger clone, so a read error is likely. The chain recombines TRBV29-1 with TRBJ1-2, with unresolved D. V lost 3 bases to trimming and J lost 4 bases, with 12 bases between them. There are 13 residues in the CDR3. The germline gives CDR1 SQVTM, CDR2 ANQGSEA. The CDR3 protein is CSVDFGVTYGYTF. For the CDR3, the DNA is TGCAGCGTTGACTTTGGGGTAACCTATGGCTACACCTTC.

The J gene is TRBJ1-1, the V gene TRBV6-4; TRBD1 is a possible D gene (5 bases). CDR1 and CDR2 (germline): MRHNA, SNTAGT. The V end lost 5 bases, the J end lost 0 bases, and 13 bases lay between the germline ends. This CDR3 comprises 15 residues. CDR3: CASSRTPQLNTEAFF. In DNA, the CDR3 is TGTGCCAGCAGTCGGACACCCCAACTGAACACTGAAGCTTTCTTT.